This TCR beta chain was recovered during a study of post-analysis software for immune sequencing data. Looking at the study overall: Multiple sclerosis in the patients followed relapsing-remitting, secondary progressive and progressive-relapsing courses. Whole-study results and caveats: When patients were compared with controls, about 5 TRBV segments were more frequent, TRBV5-6, TRBV5-1 and TRBV20-1 among them. Diversity measured as normalized Chao1 was significantly lower in multiple sclerosis patients than in controls.

cDNA libraries of TCR beta carried unique molecular identifiers. With roughly 0.9 to 11 million T cells as the source, a few hundred thousand cDNA molecules resulted. TCRdb re-derived calls from the PCR reads in MiXCR, one entry per CDR3 protein. The top ten hold around 1.7% of the sample, which has about 620,000 distinct CDR3 sequences, around 40% seen once. As for this clonotype: Its antigen is as yet unknown.

Germline CDR1 reads ENHRY; CDR2 reads SYGVKD. V gave up 4 bases and J gave up 4 bases, with 8 bases separating them. This CDR3 is built from 13 residues. The sample consisted of blood. The TCR sequence derives from a girl aged 5 to 17 with multiple sclerosis. The chain couples TRBV10-3 to TRBJ2-1; no clear D gene. CDR3 coding DNA: TGTGCCATCAGTGTGGACCCATACAATGAGCAGTTCTTC. Its translation: CAISVDPYNEQFF.